This T cell receptor (beta chain) was identified in a study of cytomegalovirus exposure and HLA in healthy donors. Study-wide results and caveats: In a later analysis, CMV-associated beta chains were mostly HLA-associated, it appeared. Reports showed the classifier diagnosing cytomegalovirus status with high specificity and sensitivity.

The study sampled nominally healthy donors, though unrecorded immune exposures were likely. This clone came up a few times. Its antigen is undetermined. PCR amplification relied on 60 Vbeta primers (plus 13 Jbeta primers). TCRdb's copy holds only in-frame clones and misses some; the assay was immunoSEQ multiplex PCR. The table includes some 120,000 clones, around 75% detected once. V was clipped by 2 bases and J by 0 bases, with 14 bases between them. This CDR3 spans 17 amino acids. The gene calls are TRBV23-1 and TRBJ1-3; no clear D. TRBV23-1 is an open reading frame whose function is uncertain. The TCR was taken from a woman aged 18-30 years in good health and CMV-seronegative. The sample consisted of PBMCs. CDR3 DNA: TGCGCCAGCAGTCAAGACTCGACCTTCTTCTCTGGAAACACCATATATTTT. This sequence encodes CASSQDSTFFSGNTIYF.